Shown below are 10 T cell receptor beta chains from a single sample sequenced in a study of blood T cells in healthy people across ages. The use of a sample-barcoded 5' primer and a J-beta primer mix characterized a second PCR of 7 to 11 cycles. TCRdb fed the 5' RACE reads into MiXCR, producing one record per CDR3 protein. This sample has 1.6 million or so distinct CDR3 sequences, with about 35% found just once. The sample consisted of blood. The receptors derive from a woman aged 25 to 39 in good health.

The CDR3 spells CASSKRRGHEKLFF. The CDR3 DNA is TGTGCCAGCAGCAAGAGGCGGGGTCATGAAAAACTGTTTTTT. V gene TRBV21-1 combines with J gene TRBJ1-4. TRBV21-1 is given as a pseudogene. The CDR3 spans 14 residues.

The CDR3 spells CASSQRPTSVETQYF. CDR3 nucleotides: TGCGCCAGCAGCCAACGTCCTACTAGTGTAGAGACCCAGTACTTC. V and J are TRBV4-1 and TRBJ2-5, with a possible D match to TRBD2 (5 bases). Per germline, CDR1 MGHRA and CDR2 YSYEKL. This CDR3 contains 15 residues. The ends were cut back, 2 bases at V and 4 bases at J, with 14 bases in the middle.

The chain has TRBV10-3 and TRBJ2-7, with TRBD1 as a possible D gene (5 bases). This CDR3 is 14 amino acids long. V was trimmed by 3 bases and J by 1 base, leaving 10 bases between them. Germline V gene data show CDR1 as ENHRY and CDR2 as SYGVKD. CDR3 nucleotide sequence: TGTGCCATCAGTGATCCTCGACAGTCCTACGAGCAGTACTTC. This encodes CAISDPRQSYEQYF.

This chain uses TRBV10-3 with TRBJ1-1, with 10 bases lining up with TRBD1. The junction had 7 bases not matched to a gene; V was cut back by 10 bases and J by 8 bases. This CDR3 spans 12 amino acids. Per the germline V gene, CDR1 is ENHRY and CDR2 is SYGVKD. CDR3 sequence: CATHGQGVEAFF. CDR3 DNA sequence: TGTGCCACACACGGACAGGGGGTAGAAGCTTTCTTT.

The V gene is TRBV18, the J gene TRBJ1-5, with unresolved D. The CDR3 sequence is 14 residues long. Germline loops: CDR1 KGHSH, CDR2 LQKENI. Between the trimmed V and J ends, which lost 5 bases and 2 bases, there was a span of 10 bases. Here the CDR3 reads CASSTDHGNQPQHF. The DNA for the CDR3 is TGTGCCAGCTCAACAGATCATGGCAATCAGCCCCAGCATTTT.

The chain employs TRBV4-1 and TRBJ1-4, with 8 bases that match TRBD1. From germline, CDR1 is MGHRA and CDR2 YSYEKL. Trimming took 4 bases from V and 7 from J; bases not matched to a gene: 17. The CDR3 is 18 amino acids. Written as DNA, the CDR3 is TGCGCCAGCAGCCGGCAGGACAGGGCAATCGTCAGCGGTGAAAAACTGTTTTTT. The encoded protein is CASSRQDRAIVSGEKLFF.

This chain uses TRBV6-5 with TRBJ2-7; 8 bases align to TRBD1. This CDR3 contains 15 residues. The germline CDR1 and CDR2 sequences are MNHEY and SVGAGI. Trimming removed 0 bases from V and 6 bases from J; junction bases left unmatched: 7. DNA for the CDR3: TGTGCCAGCAGTTACTCTCTTCAGGGGGCAACCGAGCAGTACTTC. Translated, it gives CASSYSLQGATEQYF.

V gene TRBV28 combines with J gene TRBJ2-5, with 9 bases lining up with TRBD2. V was clipped by 2 bases and J by 3 bases; unmatched bases: 7. Germline CDR1 reads MDHEN; CDR2 reads SYDVKM. The CDR3 is made up of 16 amino acids. The CDR3 region is CASSLNSGSGKETQYF. CDR3 bases: TGTGCCAGCAGTTTAAATAGCGGGAGTGGTAAAGAGACCCAGTACTTC.

This clonotype was recorded a few times. This chain links TRBV20-1 with TRBJ1-2; 8 bases are a match to TRBD1. The ends lost 0 bases at V and 7 bases at J; junction bases unmatched: 7. CDR3 length equals 14 residues. Germline assignment: CDR1 DFQATT and CDR2 SNEGSKA (reference sequence). The CDR3 DNA follows: TGCAGTGCTAGAGAATGGACAGGGTGGATTGGCTACACCTTC. The encoded protein is CSAREWTGWIGYTF.

In DNA form, the CDR3 reads TGCGCCAGCAGCTCGCTTAGCGGGAGGACCAACACCGGGGAGCTGTTTTTT. Translated: CASSSLSGRTNTGELFF. The V and J genes are TRBV5-1 and TRBJ2-2, with 10 bases identical to TRBD2. The CDR3 consists of 17 residues. CDR1 and CDR2 from the germline V gene are SGHRS and YFSETQ. Trimming took 3 bases from V and 2 from J; bases not matched to a gene: 7.